This TCR beta chain was captured by sequencing in a study of graft-versus-host responses after intestinal transplantation. Study in general: Recipients had multivisceral, liver-intestinal, or isolated intestinal transplants.

Data came from immunoSEQ multiplex PCR; TCRdb stores just in-frame clones and leaves some out. The sample lists 20,000 to 25,000 clones; approximately 93% were seen once. Germline V lookup: CDR1 SGHDN, CDR2 FVKESK. The trim removed 2 bases at V and 6 bases at J, leaving 10 bases unmatched. This CDR3 is 17 amino acids long. The chain is built from TRBV14 and TRBJ2-2; 9 bases are shared with TRBD1. This clonotype was sampled from a human patient who received an intestinal transplant, so some T cells may come from the graft donor. The material sequenced was PBMCs, taken 156 days after intestinal transplant. CDR3 protein: CASSQRTGGAGSGELFF. CDR3 nucleotide sequence: TGTGCCAGCAGCCAAAGAACAGGGGGCGCGGGTTCCGGGGAGCTGTTTTTT.